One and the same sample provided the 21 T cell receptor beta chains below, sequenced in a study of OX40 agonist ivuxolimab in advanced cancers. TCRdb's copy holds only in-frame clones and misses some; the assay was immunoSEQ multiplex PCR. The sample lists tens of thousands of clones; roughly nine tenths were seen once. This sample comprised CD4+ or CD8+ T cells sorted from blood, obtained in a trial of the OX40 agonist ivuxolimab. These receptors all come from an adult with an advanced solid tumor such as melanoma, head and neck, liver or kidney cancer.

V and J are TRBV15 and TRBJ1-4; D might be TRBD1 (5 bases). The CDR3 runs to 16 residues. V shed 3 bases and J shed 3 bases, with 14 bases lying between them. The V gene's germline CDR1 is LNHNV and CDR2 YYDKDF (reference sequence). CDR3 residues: CATSRGRGPSNEKLFF. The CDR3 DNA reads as TGTGCCACCAGCAGGGGCCGGGGCCCCTCTAATGAAAAACTGTTTTTT.

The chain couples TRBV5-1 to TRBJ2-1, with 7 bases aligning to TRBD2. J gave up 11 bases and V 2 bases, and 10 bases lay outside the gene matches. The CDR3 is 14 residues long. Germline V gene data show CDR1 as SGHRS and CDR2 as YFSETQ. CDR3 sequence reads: CASSLEAGLGKQFF. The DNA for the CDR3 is TGCGCCAGCAGCTTAGAAGCGGGGCTCGGGAAGCAGTTCTTC. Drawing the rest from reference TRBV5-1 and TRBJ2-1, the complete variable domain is KAGVTQTPRYLIKTRGQQVTLSCSPISGHRSVSWYQQTPGQGLQFLFEYFSETQRNKGNFPGRFSGRQFSNSRSEMNVSTLELGDSALYLCASSLEAGLGKQFFGPGTRLTVL.

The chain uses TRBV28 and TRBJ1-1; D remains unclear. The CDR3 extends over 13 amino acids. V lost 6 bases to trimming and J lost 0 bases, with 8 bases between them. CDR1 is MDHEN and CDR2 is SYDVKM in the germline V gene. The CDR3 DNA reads TGTGCCAGCAGCGGATACATGAACACTGAAGCTTTCTTT. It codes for CASSGYMNTEAFF.

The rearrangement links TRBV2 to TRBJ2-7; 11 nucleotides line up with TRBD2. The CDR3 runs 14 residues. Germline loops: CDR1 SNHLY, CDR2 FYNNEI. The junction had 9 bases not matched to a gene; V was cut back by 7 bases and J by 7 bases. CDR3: CASKLAGGSGEQYF. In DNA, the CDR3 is TGTGCCAGCAAATTAGCGGGAGGGAGTGGGGAGCAGTACTTC.

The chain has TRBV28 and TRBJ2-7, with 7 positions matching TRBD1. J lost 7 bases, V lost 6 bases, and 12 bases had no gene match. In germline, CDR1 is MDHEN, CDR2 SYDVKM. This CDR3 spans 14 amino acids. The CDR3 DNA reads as TGTGCCAGCAGCCCCCGTACAGGGGTGGGGGAGCAGTACTTC. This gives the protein CASSPRTGVGEQYF.

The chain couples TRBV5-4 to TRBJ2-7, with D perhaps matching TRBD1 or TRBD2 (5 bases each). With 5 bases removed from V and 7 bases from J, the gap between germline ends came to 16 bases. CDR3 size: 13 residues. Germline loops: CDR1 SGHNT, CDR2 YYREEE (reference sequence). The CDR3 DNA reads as TGTGCCAGCAGGGCCCCTTCGGGGCAGGAGCAGTACTTC. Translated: CASRAPSGQEQYF.

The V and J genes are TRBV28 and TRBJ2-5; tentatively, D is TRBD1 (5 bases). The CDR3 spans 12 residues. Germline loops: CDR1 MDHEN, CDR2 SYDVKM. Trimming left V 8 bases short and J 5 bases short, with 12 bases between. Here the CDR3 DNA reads TGTGCCAGCCGAAGGGCAGGGGAGACCCAGTACTTC. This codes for CASRRAGETQYF.

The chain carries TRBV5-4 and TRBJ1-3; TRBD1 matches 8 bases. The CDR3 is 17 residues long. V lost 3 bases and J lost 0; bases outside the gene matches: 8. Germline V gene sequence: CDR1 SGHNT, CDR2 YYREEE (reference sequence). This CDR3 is CASSSRDRPSSGNTIYF. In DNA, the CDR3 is TGTGCCAGCAGCTCGAGGGACAGGCCCAGCTCTGGAAACACCATATATTTT.

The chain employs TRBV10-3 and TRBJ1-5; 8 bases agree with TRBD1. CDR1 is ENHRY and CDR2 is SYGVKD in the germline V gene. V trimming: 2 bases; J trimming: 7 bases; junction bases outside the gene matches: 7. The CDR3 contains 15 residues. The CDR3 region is CAISEDRGVGQPQHF. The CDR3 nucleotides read TGTGCCATCAGTGAGGACAGGGGCGTAGGGCAGCCCCAGCATTTT.

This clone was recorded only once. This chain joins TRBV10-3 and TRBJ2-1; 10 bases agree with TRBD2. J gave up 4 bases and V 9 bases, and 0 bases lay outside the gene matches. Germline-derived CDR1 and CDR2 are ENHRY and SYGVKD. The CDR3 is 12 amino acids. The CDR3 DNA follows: TGTGCCATAGCGGGAGGGTACAATGAGCAGTTCTTC. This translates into CAIAGGYNEQFF.

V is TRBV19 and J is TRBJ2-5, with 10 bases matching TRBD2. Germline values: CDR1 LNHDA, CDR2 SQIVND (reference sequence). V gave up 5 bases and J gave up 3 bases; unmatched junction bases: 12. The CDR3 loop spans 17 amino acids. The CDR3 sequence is CASSADGRTSGEETQYF. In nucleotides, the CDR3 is TGTGCCAGTAGTGCTGACGGAAGGACTAGCGGTGAAGAGACCCAGTACTTC.

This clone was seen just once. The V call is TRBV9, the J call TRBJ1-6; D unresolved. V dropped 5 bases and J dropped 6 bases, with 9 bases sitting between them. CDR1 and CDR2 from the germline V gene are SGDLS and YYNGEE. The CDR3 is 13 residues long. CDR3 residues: CASRSHLNSPLHF. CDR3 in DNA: TGTGCCAGCAGGTCCCACCTTAATTCACCCCTCCACTTT.

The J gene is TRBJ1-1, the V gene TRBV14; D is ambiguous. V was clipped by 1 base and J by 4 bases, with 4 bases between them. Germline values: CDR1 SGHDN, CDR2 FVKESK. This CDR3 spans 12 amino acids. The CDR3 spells CASSQGVTEAFF. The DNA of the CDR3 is TGTGCCAGCAGCCAAGGGGTCACTGAAGCTTTCTTT.

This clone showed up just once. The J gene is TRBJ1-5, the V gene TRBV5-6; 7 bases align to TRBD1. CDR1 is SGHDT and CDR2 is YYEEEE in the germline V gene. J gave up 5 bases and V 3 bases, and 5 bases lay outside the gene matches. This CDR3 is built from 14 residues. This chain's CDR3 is CASSSGQLDQPQHF. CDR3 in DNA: TGTGCCAGCAGCTCGGGACAGCTAGATCAGCCCCAGCATTTT.

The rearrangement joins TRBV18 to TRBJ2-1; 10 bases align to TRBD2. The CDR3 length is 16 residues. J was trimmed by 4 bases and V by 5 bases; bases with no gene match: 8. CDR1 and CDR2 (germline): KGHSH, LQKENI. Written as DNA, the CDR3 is TGTGCCAGCTCAACGTACTCTAGCGGGAGTTACAATGAGCAGTTCTTC. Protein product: CASSTYSSGSYNEQFF.

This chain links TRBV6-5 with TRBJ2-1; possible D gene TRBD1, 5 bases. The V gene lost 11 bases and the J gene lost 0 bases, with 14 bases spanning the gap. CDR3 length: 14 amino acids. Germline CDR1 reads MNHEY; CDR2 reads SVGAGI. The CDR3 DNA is TGTGCCGCCGAAGGGGATAGCTCCTACAATGAGCAGTTCTTC. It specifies CAAEGDSSYNEQFF.

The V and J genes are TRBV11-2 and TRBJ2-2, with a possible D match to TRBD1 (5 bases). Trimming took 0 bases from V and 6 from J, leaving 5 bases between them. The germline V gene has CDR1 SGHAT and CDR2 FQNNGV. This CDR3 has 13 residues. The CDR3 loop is CASSLDRAGELFF. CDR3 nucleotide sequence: TGTGCCAGCAGCTTAGACAGGGCCGGGGAGCTGTTTTTT.

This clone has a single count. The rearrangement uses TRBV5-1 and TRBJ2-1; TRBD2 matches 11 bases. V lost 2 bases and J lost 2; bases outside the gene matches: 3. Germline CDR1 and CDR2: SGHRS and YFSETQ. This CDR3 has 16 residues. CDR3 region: CASSFTSGSTYNEQFF. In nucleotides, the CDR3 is TGCGCCAGCAGCTTCACTAGCGGGAGCACCTACAATGAGCAGTTCTTC. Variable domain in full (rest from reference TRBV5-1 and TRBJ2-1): KAGVTQTPRYLIKTRGQQVTLSCSPISGHRSVSWYQQTPGQGLQFLFEYFSETQRNKGNFPGRFSGRQFSNSRSEMNVSTLELGDSALYLCASSFTSGSTYNEQFFGPGTRLTVL.

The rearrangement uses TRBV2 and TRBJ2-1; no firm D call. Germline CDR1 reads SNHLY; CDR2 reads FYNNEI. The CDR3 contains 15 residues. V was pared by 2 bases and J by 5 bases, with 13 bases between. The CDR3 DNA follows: TGTGCCAGCAGTGAAAGAGTCGACGTAGACAATGAGCAGTTCTTC. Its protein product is CASSERVDVDNEQFF. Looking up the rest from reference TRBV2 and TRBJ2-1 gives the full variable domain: EPEVTQTPSHQVTQMGQEVILRCVPISNHLYFYWYRQILGQKVEFLVSFYNNEISEKSEIFDDQFSVERPDGSNFTLKIRSTKLEDSAMYFCASSERVDVDNEQFFGPGTRLTVL.

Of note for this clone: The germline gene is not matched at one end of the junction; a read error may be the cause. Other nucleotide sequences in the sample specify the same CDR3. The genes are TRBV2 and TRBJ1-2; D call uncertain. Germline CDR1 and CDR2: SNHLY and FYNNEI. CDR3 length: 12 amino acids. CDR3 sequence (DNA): TGTGCCAGCAGTGATGTGGTGGGCGATGAATCCTTC. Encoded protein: CASSDVVGDESF.

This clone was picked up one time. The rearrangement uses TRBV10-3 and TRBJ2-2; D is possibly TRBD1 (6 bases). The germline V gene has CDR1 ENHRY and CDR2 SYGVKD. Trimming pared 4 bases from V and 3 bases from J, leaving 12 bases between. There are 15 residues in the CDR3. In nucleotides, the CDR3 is TGTGCCATCAGTGTGGGGAACAGGGACACCGGGGAGCTGTTTTTT. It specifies CAISVGNRDTGELFF.